One and the same sample provided the 22 T cell receptor beta chains below, sequenced in a study of blood T cells in healthy people across ages. The second PCR ran roughly 6 to 11 cycles with a sample-barcoded 5' primer and J-beta primers. Each CDR3 protein is one row after TCRdb ran MiXCR on the 5' RACE reads. Found here are 540,000 or so distinct CDR3 sequences, nearly 25% of them singletons; the top ten hold roughly 10%. These records were also assigned to another study, of T cells of mothers and their children.

Material: blood. All receptors come from a boy aged 10-17 years in good health.

The sample holds many counts of this clonotype. The chain combines TRBV29-1 with TRBJ2-4; a possible D gene is TRBD2 (6 bases). This CDR3 contains 14 residues. The V end was cut by 6 bases, the J end by 0 bases, with 12 bases between. CDR1 SQVTM and CDR2 ANQGSEA come from the germline V gene. The CDR3 sequence is CSVGDFLAKNIQYF. CDR3 in DNA: TGCAGCGTGGGGGACTTTCTAGCCAAAAACATTCAGTACTTC.

The chain employs TRBV6-2 or TRBV6-3 and TRBJ2-3, with 7 bases lining up with TRBD2. This CDR3 region has 13 residues. V was clipped by 6 bases and J by 6 bases; unmatched bases: 6. The germline V gene encodes CDR1 MNHEY and CDR2 SVGEGT. The CDR3: CASRKTSSDTQYF. The DNA for the CDR3 is TGTGCCAGCAGGAAGACTAGCTCGGATACGCAGTATTTT.

This clonotype occurred once. J is TRBJ2-1 and V is TRBV9; D is unresolved. This CDR3 is 13 amino acids long. V shed 8 bases and J shed 8 bases, with 17 bases lying between them. The germline V gene has CDR1 SGDLS and CDR2 YYNGEE. The CDR3 here is CARSPPNGDEQFF. CDR3 nucleotide sequence: TGTGCCAGGAGCCCTCCTAACGGAGATGAGCAGTTCTTC.

This clonotype has a handful of counts. The rearrangement links TRBV7-2 to TRBJ1-4, with D unresolved. This CDR3 is 14 amino acids long. The germline gives CDR1 SGHTA, CDR2 FQGNSA. Trimming removed 5 bases from V and 1 base from J, with 8 bases in between. The CDR3: CASSVSRTNEKLFF. Here the CDR3 DNA reads TGTGCCAGCAGCGTTTCTAGAACTAATGAAAAACTGTTTTTT. Full variable domain (outside the CDR3, taken from reference TRBV7-2 and TRBJ1-4): GAGVSQSPSNKVTEKGKDVELRCDPISGHTALYWYRQSLGQGLEFLIYFQGNSAPDKSGLPSDRFSAERTGGSVSTLTIQRTQQEDSAVYLCASSVSRTNEKLFFGSGTQLSVL.

The rearrangement joins TRBV11-1 to TRBJ2-1; TRBD2 is a possible D gene (6 bases). The CDR3 runs 15 residues. The V end lost 5 bases, the J end lost 0 bases, and 11 bases lay between the germline ends. CDR1 SGHAT and CDR2 FQDESV come from the germline V gene (reference sequence). Here the CDR3 DNA reads TGTGCCAGCAGCACTCGGAGGGCCTCCTACAATGAGCAGTTCTTC. As protein: CASSTRRASYNEQFF.

This chain joins TRBV4-3 and TRBJ1-3; D not certain. CDR1 is LGHNA and CDR2 is YSLEER in the germline V gene. The CDR3 extends over 15 amino acids. Between the trimmed V and J ends, which lost 4 bases and 0 bases, there was a span of 10 bases. CDR3 in amino acids: CASSPVSSSGNTIYF. The CDR3 region has the DNA TGCGCCAGCAGCCCGGTCTCGAGCTCTGGAAACACCATATATTTT.

This chain connects TRBV6-2 or TRBV6-3 to TRBJ2-5; TRBD2 might be the D (5 bases). Trimming cost V 6 bases and J 1 base, with 12 bases left between them. From germline, CDR1 is MNHEY and CDR2 SVGEGT. CDR3 length equals 14 residues. CDR3 nucleotide sequence: TGTGCCAGCAGCGAGCTGGACTTCCAAGAGACCCAGTACTTC. This translates into CASSELDFQETQYF.

The chain joins TRBV7-6 to TRBJ1-4; a weak D match, TRBD1 (6 bases). This CDR3 spans 14 amino acids. The germline V gene has CDR1 SGHVS and CDR2 FNYEAQ. Deletions cut 5 bases from V and 8 bases from J, with 15 bases between. As DNA, the CDR3 is TGTGCCAGCAGCCAGGCAGGGGCGAAGGAAAAACTGTTTTTT. Translated, it gives CASSQAGAKEKLFF.

The chain has TRBV20-1 and TRBJ1-4; D is unresolved. Per the germline V gene, CDR1 is DFQATT and CDR2 is SNEGSKA (reference sequence). Trimming cost V 5 bases and J 0 bases, with 19 bases left between them. The CDR3 has 17 residues. CDR3 protein: CSARCRRPDATNEKLFF. The CDR3 DNA is TGCAGTGCTCGTTGCCGGCGCCCAGATGCAACTAATGAAAAACTGTTTTTT.

This clonotype was seen a handful of times. V and J are TRBV7-3 and TRBJ1-1; TRBD1 might be the D (5 bases). Germline CDR1 SGHTA, CDR2 FQGTGA. V was trimmed by 1 base and J by 5 bases, leaving 8 bases between them. The CDR3 spans 13 residues. For the CDR3, the DNA is TGTGCCAGCAGCTTAATGGCAGGGACTGAAGCTTTCTTT. Amino acids: CASSLMAGTEAFF.

Turning to this clonotype: Mismatch with germline at one junction end may stem from a read error. The CDR3 here is CASNLVLLTGELFF. CDR3 coding DNA: TGTGCCAGCAACTTGGTCCTCCTCACCGGGGAGCTGTTTTTT. The rearrangement links TRBV5-5 to TRBJ2-2; no firm D call. CDR1 is SGHKS and CDR2 is YYEKEE in the germline V gene (reference sequence). This CDR3 contains 14 residues.

This clonotype came up many times. The chain joins TRBV28 to TRBJ1-4; D possibly corresponds to TRBD1 (5 bases). The CDR3 has 16 amino acids. The ends were cut back, 6 bases at V and 0 bases at J, with 14 bases in the middle. In germline, CDR1 is MDHEN, CDR2 SYDVKM. The CDR3 DNA follows: TGTGCCAGCAGCTGGGGAGGGACGACAACTAATGAAAAACTGTTTTTT. It translates to CASSWGGTTTNEKLFF.

This clonotype was seen only a few times. The chain combines TRBV27 with TRBJ2-1; maybe TRBD1 (6 bases). The assigned J gene may be wrong: the sequence end matches TRBJ2-5 better. CDR1 and CDR2 (germline): MNHEY, SMNVEV (reference sequence). CDR3 length: 16 amino acids. This chain's CDR3 is CASALTPATGQETQYF. CDR3 coding DNA: TGTGCCAGCGCGCTAACCCCGGCGACAGGACAAGAGACCCAGTACTTC.

The gene calls are TRBV20-1 and TRBJ1-5; tentatively, D is TRBD1 (5 bases). Germline V gene lookup returns CDR1 DFQATT and CDR2 SNEGSKA (reference sequence). There are 17 residues in the CDR3. Deletions cut 3 bases from V and 4 bases from J, with 22 bases between. CDR3 sequence: CSARFYRGPGGNQPQHF. CDR3 nucleotide sequence: TGCAGTGCTAGGTTTTATAGGGGACCCGGGGGGAATCAGCCCCAGCATTTT.

This clonotype was detected many times. The rearrangement links TRBV7-9 to TRBJ2-3; possible D gene TRBD1, 6 bases. Germline values: CDR1 SEHNR, CDR2 FQNEAQ (reference sequence). This CDR3 is 14 amino acids long. Trimming stripped 2 bases from V and 0 bases from J, with 6 bases between. CDR3 region: CASSLQGSTDTQYF. CDR3 nucleotide sequence: TGTGCCAGCAGCTTACAGGGGAGCACAGATACGCAGTATTTT.

The V call is TRBV6-5, the J call TRBJ2-3; unclear D gene. V was pared by 2 bases and J by 3 bases, with 12 bases between. Germline V gene sequence: CDR1 MNHEY, CDR2 SVGAGI. CDR3 length: 15 residues. The CDR3 region is CASSYEPGGTDTQYF. CDR3 bases: TGTGCCAGCAGTTACGAACCGGGCGGAACAGATACGCAGTATTTT.

In this sample, this clonotype turned up a few times. The CDR3 is CASSLIPPGEKLFF. The CDR3 DNA reads TGTGCCAGCAGTTTAATACCTCCGGGAGAAAAACTGTTTTTT. J is TRBJ1-4 and V is TRBV28, with D unresolved. Trimming removed 2 bases at V and 8 bases at J, with 12 bases between. This CDR3 has 14 amino acids. Germline CDR1 reads MDHEN; CDR2 reads SYDVKM.

The chain recombines TRBV7-2 with TRBJ1-3, with D possibly TRBD1 on 6 matching bases. CDR1 SGHTA and CDR2 FQGNSA come from the germline V gene. Trimming stripped 5 bases from V and 1 base from J, with 12 bases between. This CDR3 has 15 amino acids. For the CDR3, the DNA is TGTGCCAGCAGCGCGCGGGGGCCATCTGGAAACACCATATATTTT. Translated, it gives CASSARGPSGNTIYF.

The chain employs TRBV10-3 and TRBJ1-2, with D maybe TRBD1 (5 bases). Between the trimmed V and J ends, which lost 0 bases and 6 bases, there was a span of 8 bases. Looked up from germline, CDR1 is ENHRY and CDR2 is SYGVKD. The CDR3 runs to 13 residues. The CDR3 DNA sequence: TGTGCCATCAGTGAGTCAAGGGGCGATGGCTACACCTTC. It translates to CAISESRGDGYTF.

This clonotype was detected a few times. This chain connects TRBV28 to TRBJ2-1; 14 bases fit TRBD2. Losses at the gene ends were 6 bases for V and 0 bases for J; bases not matched to a gene: 13. Per germline, CDR1 MDHEN and CDR2 SYDVKM. CDR3 size: 20 residues. This chain's CDR3 is CASRHRLAGGLESSYNEQFF. In DNA form, the CDR3 reads TGTGCCAGCAGACACAGACTAGCGGGAGGGCTGGAAAGCTCCTACAATGAGCAGTTCTTC. Full variable domain (outside the CDR3, taken from reference TRBV28 and TRBJ2-1): DVKVTQSSRYLVKRTGEKVFLECVQDMDHENMFWYRQDPGLGLRLIYFSYDVKMKEKGDIPEGYSVSREKKERFSLILESASTNQTSMYLCASRHRLAGGLESSYNEQFFGPGTRLTVL.

This clonotype was counted a few times. The chain joins TRBV20-1 to TRBJ2-7; 11 bases map to TRBD2. The CDR3 extends over 15 amino acids. V dropped 5 bases and J dropped 0; count of bases not matched to a gene: 6. Per the germline V gene, CDR1 is DFQATT and CDR2 is SNEGSKA (reference sequence). The CDR3 coding sequence is TGCAGTGCTGGTTTAGCGGGAGGGGGCTCCTACGAGCAGTACTTC. It is translated as CSAGLAGGGSYEQYF.

In this sample, this clonotype turned up a few times. The chain links TRBV5-5 to TRBJ2-1; 11 positions agree with TRBD2. The V gene end was trimmed by 0 bases and the J gene end by 0 bases; junction bases not matched to a gene: 2. CDR1 SGHKS and CDR2 YYEKEE come from the germline V gene (reference sequence). CDR3 length: 17 amino acids. Here the CDR3 reads CASSLGLAGFSYNEQFF. DNA for the CDR3: TGTGCCAGCAGCTTGGGACTAGCGGGGTTCTCCTACAATGAGCAGTTCTTC. The variable domain in full, completed from reference TRBV5-5 and TRBJ2-1, reads DAGVTQSPTHLIKTRGQQVTLRCSPISGHKSVSWYQQVLGQGPQFIFQYYEKEERGRGNFPDRFSARQFPNYSSELNVNALLLGDSALYLCASSLGLAGFSYNEQFFGPGTRLTVL.